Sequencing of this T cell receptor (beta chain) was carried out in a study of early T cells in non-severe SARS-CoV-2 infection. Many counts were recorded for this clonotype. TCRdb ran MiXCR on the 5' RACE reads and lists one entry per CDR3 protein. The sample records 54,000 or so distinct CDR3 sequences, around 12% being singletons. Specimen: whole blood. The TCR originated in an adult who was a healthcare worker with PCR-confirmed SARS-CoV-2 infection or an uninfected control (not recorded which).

The CDR3 spells CSVGAEANYGYTF. The CDR3 DNA reads as TGCAGCGTGGGGGCGGAGGCTAACTATGGCTACACCTTC. J is TRBJ1-2 and V is TRBV29-1; D might be TRBD1 (6 bases). This CDR3 has 13 residues. With 6 bases removed from V and 0 bases from J, the gap between germline ends came to 11 bases. Germline values: CDR1 SQVTM, CDR2 ANQGSEA.